The present T cell receptor (beta chain) was sequenced within a study of T cell changes during pregnancy in multiple sclerosis. Using immunoSEQ multiplex PCR, the repertoire was profiled, and TCRdb retains in-frame clones only, with some absent. Of 70,000 to 75,000 clones in the sample, around nine tenths were seen once. The CDR3 is made up of 17 amino acids. Germline loops: CDR1 SGDLS, CDR2 YYNGEE. Between the trimmed V and J ends, which lost 4 bases and 3 bases, there was a span of 21 bases. This TCR was recovered from a female donor in good health, enrolled as a control in a pregnancy study. The chain carries TRBV9 and TRBJ2-3; tentative D call: TRBD1 (6 bases). This sample comprised peripheral blood, obtained in the second trimester of pregnancy. CDR3 region: CASSPRDTYLGTDTQYF. The CDR3 DNA reads TGTGCCAGCAGCCCTAGGGACACCTACCTTGGGACAGATACGCAGTATTTT.